One and the same sample provided the 32 T cell receptor beta chains below, sequenced in a study of human T cells and chemical hapten exposure. In TCRdb, the 5' RACE reads were re-called with MiXCR into one record per CDR3 protein. This sample has about 140,000 distinct CDR3 sequences, with around 4% found just once. RNA extraction used unfractionated whole blood as the source of total RNA. The origin of the receptors is a female donor in good health.

Concerning this clonotype: A single base separates this from a much larger clone, so it may be a read error. The V call is TRBV7-9, the J call TRBJ2-1, with D tentatively TRBD2 (6 bases). The length of the CDR3 is 14 residues. Looked up from germline, CDR1 is SEHNR and CDR2 is FQNEAQ (reference sequence). CDR3 in DNA: TGTGCCAGCAGCCCCGGGACTCTCTACAATAAGCAGTTCTTC. It is translated as CASSPGTLYNKQFF.

This clonotype was counted many times. CDR3 DNA sequence: TGCAGCGTTGCGGGGGGCAGGAACTATGGCTACACCTTC. Residues: CSVAGGRNYGYTF. The V and J genes are TRBV29-1 and TRBJ1-2; tentative D call: TRBD1 (6 bases). The CDR3 spans 13 residues. The V gene's germline CDR1 is SQVTM and CDR2 ANQGSEA. Trimming took 4 bases from V and 2 from J, leaving 11 bases between them.

In its sample, this clonotype was seen many times. The chain employs TRBV28 and TRBJ2-1; 8 nucleotides line up with TRBD2. Germline trimming cut 6 bases from V and 2 bases from J; bases unmatched to any gene: 6. Germline CDR1 MDHEN, CDR2 SYDVKM. This CDR3 is built from 15 residues. Written as DNA, the CDR3 is TGTGCCAGCAGCCCGGGGGGGGGACCCTACAATGAGCAGTTCTTC. Its protein product is CASSPGGGPYNEQFF.

This clonotype occurred many times. This chain joins TRBV24-1 and TRBJ2-2; TRBD2 aligns across 11 bases. V was clipped by 4 bases and J by 3 bases; unmatched bases: 3. Germline V gene lookup returns CDR1 KGHDR and CDR2 SFDVKD. The CDR3 is 16 residues long. The CDR3 sequence: CATSDQTSGDTGELFF. The CDR3 region has the DNA TGTGCCACCAGTGACCAGACTAGCGGGGACACCGGGGAGCTGTTTTTT.

J is TRBJ1-5 and V is TRBV19, with 7 positions matching TRBD1. This CDR3 comprises 15 residues. Germline V lookup: CDR1 LNHDA, CDR2 SQIVND (reference sequence). V lost 6 bases, J lost 7 bases, and 12 bases stayed unmatched. This CDR3 reads CASSPRQGGYQPQHF. DNA of the CDR3: TGTGCCAGTAGCCCACGACAGGGTGGGTACCAGCCCCAGCATTTT.

This clonotype was observed many times. V gene TRBV20-1 combines with J gene TRBJ2-2, with D possibly TRBD2 on 6 matching bases. This CDR3 has 14 residues. Germline CDR1 and CDR2: DFQATT and SNEGSKA (reference sequence). Trimming pared 5 bases from V and 1 base from J, leaving 11 bases between. The CDR3 sequence: CSAWDFLNTGELFF. The CDR3 coding sequence is TGCAGTGCTTGGGACTTTTTGAACACCGGGGAGCTGTTTTTT.

This clonotype was detected only a few times. The CDR3 DNA follows: TGTGCCAGCAGTCCCCTGGACAGTAGTCTAACCTACGAGCAGTACTTC. This sequence encodes CASSPLDSSLTYEQYF. The chain links TRBV27 to TRBJ2-7; a weak D match, TRBD1 (6 bases). Trimming took 5 bases from V and 2 from J, leaving 19 bases between them. The CDR3 length is 16 residues. Germline V gives CDR1 MNHEY, CDR2 SMNVEV (reference sequence).

V is TRBV11-2 and J is TRBJ2-3, with 11 bases fitting TRBD2. Unmatched junction bases numbered 3, after V lost 1 base and J lost 0 bases. Germline assignment: CDR1 SGHAT and CDR2 FQNNGV. This CDR3 has 17 residues. Here the CDR3 DNA reads TGTGCCAGCAGCTTAGTGTTAGCGGGGGGGAGCACAGATACGCAGTATTTT. Amino acid sequence: CASSLVLAGGSTDTQYF.

This clonotype was recorded many times. The rearrangement joins TRBV7-9 to TRBJ2-1; 7 positions match TRBD1. V lost 10 bases and J lost 5; bases outside the gene matches: 5. This CDR3 spans 12 amino acids. The germline V gene has CDR1 SEHNR and CDR2 FQNEAQ (reference sequence). The CDR3 coding sequence is TGTGCCAACAGACAGGGCGACAATGAGCAGTTCTTC. Residues: CANRQGDNEQFF.

This clonotype was observed at least ten times. V gene TRBV7-9 combines with J gene TRBJ2-1; D is possibly TRBD1 (5 bases). Germline CDR1 reads SEHNR; CDR2 reads FQNEAQ (reference sequence). V dropped 1 base and J dropped 11 bases, with 9 bases sitting between them. CDR3 length: 12 residues. The CDR3 region is CASSLDSGQQFF. CDR3 coding DNA: TGTGCCAGCAGCTTAGACTCAGGGCAGCAGTTCTTC.

In this sample, this clonotype turned up many times. The chain links TRBV12-5 to TRBJ2-1, with a tentative D call TRBD1 (6 bases). The germline V and J ends were trimmed by 0 bases and 7 bases, with 19 bases remaining between them. Germline lookup yields CDR1 LGHNT and CDR2 FRNRAP. There are 17 residues in the CDR3. CDR3 sequence reads: CASGLVRGARGRNEQFF. In nucleotides, the CDR3 is TGTGCTAGTGGTTTGGTTCGGGGTGCCAGGGGTAGGAATGAGCAGTTCTTC. The full variable domain, rest sourced from reference TRBV12-5 and TRBJ2-1, is DARVTQTPRHKVTEMGQEVTMRCQPILGHNTVFWYRQTMMQGLELLAYFRNRAPLDDSGMPKDRFSAEMPDATLATLKIQPSEPRDSAVYFCASGLVRGARGRNEQFFGPGTRLTVL.

The sample holds many counts of this clonotype. This chain joins TRBV20-1 and TRBJ1-1; 8 bases map to TRBD1. CDR1 and CDR2 from the germline V gene are DFQATT and SNEGSKA (reference sequence). The ends lost 0 bases at V and 6 bases at J; junction bases unmatched: 6. There are 14 residues in the CDR3. In nucleotides, the CDR3 is TGCAGTGCTAGAGAATGGACAGGGAGGGCTGAAGCTTTCTTT. Its protein is CSAREWTGRAEAFF.

Many counts were recorded for this clonotype. The rearrangement uses TRBV20-1 and TRBJ1-1, with TRBD1 as a possible D gene (6 bases). The CDR3 has 14 residues. Trimming shortened V by 0 bases and J by 4 bases, and 12 bases separated the two germline ends. The germline V gene encodes CDR1 DFQATT and CDR2 SNEGSKA (reference sequence). The CDR3: CSAREGARVTEAFF. For the CDR3, the DNA is TGCAGTGCTAGAGAGGGGGCGCGTGTCACTGAAGCTTTCTTT.

In this sample, this clonotype turned up many times. The V and J genes are TRBV19 and TRBJ2-3; D may be TRBD1 (6 bases). CDR3 length: 15 residues. The ends were cut back, 4 bases at V and 4 bases at J, with 15 bases in the middle. Germline V lookup: CDR1 LNHDA, CDR2 SQIVND (reference sequence). CDR3 protein: CASSTTGPRADTQYF. CDR3 coding DNA: TGTGCCAGTAGTACGACAGGCCCCAGGGCAGATACGCAGTATTTT.

This clonotype has ten or more counts. V usage is TRBV4-1 and J usage is TRBJ1-3; D uncertain. The V end lost 0 bases, the J end lost 2 bases, and 17 bases lay between the germline ends. Germline V gives CDR1 MGHRA, CDR2 YSYEKL. This CDR3 spans 18 amino acids. The CDR3 sequence: CASSQEWVAVATGNTIYF. CDR3 sequence (DNA): TGCGCCAGCAGCCAAGAATGGGTGGCAGTAGCTACTGGAAACACCATATATTTT.

With respect to this clonotype: A much larger clonotype is one base distant, so this may be a read error. The gene calls are TRBV25-1 and TRBJ2-4, with D maybe TRBD2 (6 bases). V was cut by 6 bases and J by 8 bases, with 23 bases left in between. The germline V gene encodes CDR1 MGHDK and CDR2 SYGVNS. The length of the CDR3 is 16 residues. Written as DNA, the CDR3 is TGTGCCAGCAGATCGTGCCCCTGGCGGGGTGGTCACATTCAGTACTTC. Protein product: CASRSCPWRGGHIQYF.

This clonotype was counted ten times or more. The chain has TRBV5-1 and TRBJ2-1, with TRBD1 matching 8 bases. The junction had 7 bases not matched to a gene; V was cut back by 1 base and J by 1 base. Per the germline V gene, CDR1 is SGHRS and CDR2 is YFSETQ. The CDR3 has 17 amino acids. CDR3 bases: TGCGCCAGCAGCTTGTGGTCAGGGGGCAGGTCCTACAATGAGCAGTTCTTC. It translates to CASSLWSGGRSYNEQFF.

This clonotype occurred many times. The rearrangement links TRBV20-1 to TRBJ2-7, with 7 bases aligning to TRBD1. There are 12 residues in the CDR3. The V gene's germline CDR1 is DFQATT and CDR2 SNEGSKA (reference sequence). Unmatched junction bases numbered 1, after V lost 0 bases and J lost 5 bases. The CDR3 DNA follows: TGCAGTGCTAGAGAGGGACAGAACGAGCAGTACTTC. Amino acid sequence: CSAREGQNEQYF.

V is TRBV10-3 and J is TRBJ2-3, with 11 bases that match TRBD2. Per the germline V gene, CDR1 is ENHRY and CDR2 is SYGVKD. This CDR3 region has 17 residues. Trimming took 6 bases from V and 2 from J; bases not matched to a gene: 10. The CDR3 here is CAISQRTSGFSTDTQYF. The DNA for the CDR3 is TGTGCCATCAGCCAACGGACTAGCGGGTTCTCCACAGATACGCAGTATTTT.

There are many counts of this clonotype. This CDR3 reads CASGLDGGEAFF. The DNA of the CDR3 is TGTGCTAGTGGTTTGGATGGGGGGGAAGCTTTCTTT. The rearrangement joins TRBV12-5 to TRBJ1-1; weak D call: TRBD1 (5 bases). V lost 1 base and J lost 8, with 8 bases in between. CDR1 LGHNT and CDR2 FRNRAP come from the germline V gene. CDR3 length: 12 residues.

In its sample, this clonotype was seen many times. This chain uses TRBV5-4 with TRBJ2-1, with 9 nucleotides matching TRBD1. From germline, CDR1 is SGHNT and CDR2 YYREEE (reference sequence). CDR3 length: 16 amino acids. V shed 0 bases and J 3 bases; nucleotides not matched to a gene: 4. CDR3 DNA sequence: TGTGCCAGCAGCTTGGTCACAGGGGGCCTCTACAATGAGCAGTTCTTC. It yields the protein CASSLVTGGLYNEQFF.

This clonotype was seen a handful of times. This rearrangement joins TRBV4-3 to TRBJ2-2, with D tentatively TRBD2 (5 bases). V was shortened by 2 bases and J by 3 bases, with 10 bases between the two germline ends. The length of the CDR3 is 15 residues. Germline CDR1 LGHNA, CDR2 YSLEER. CDR3 protein: CASSQRRSYTGELFF. The CDR3 nucleotides are TGCGCCAGCAGCCAAAGGAGGAGCTACACCGGGGAGCTGTTTTTT.

This clonotype was picked up many times. The chain combines TRBV19 with TRBJ2-7; TRBD1 aligns across 8 bases. Germline lookup yields CDR1 LNHDA and CDR2 SQIVND (reference sequence). This CDR3 is built from 14 residues. Trimming cost V 6 bases and J 2 bases; bases outside gene matches: 6. The CDR3: CASRLTGDTYEQYF. The CDR3 DNA sequence: TGTGCCAGTAGACTGACAGGGGATACCTACGAGCAGTACTTC.

At least ten counts were recorded for this clonotype. This chain connects TRBV7-9 to TRBJ2-3; D call uncertain. The CDR3 covers 13 residues. The V gene lost 3 bases and the J gene lost 2 bases, with 6 bases spanning the gap. In germline, CDR1 is SEHNR, CDR2 FQNEAQ (reference sequence). CDR3 coding DNA: TGTGCCAGCAGCTTGTTCCCCACAGATACGCAGTATTTT. It translates to CASSLFPTDTQYF. The entire variable domain, with the rest obtained from reference TRBV7-9 and TRBJ2-3, is as follows: DTGVSQNPRHKITKRGQNVTFRCDPISEHNRLYWYRQTLGQGPEFLTYFQNEAQLEKSRLLSDRFSAERPKGSFSTLEIQRTEQGDSAMYLCASSLFPTDTQYFGPGTRLTVL.

The sample holds many counts of this clonotype. The chain uses TRBV29-1 and TRBJ1-2, with D possibly matching TRBD1 (5 bases). The CDR3 consists of 13 residues. CDR1 SQVTM and CDR2 ANQGSEA come from the germline V gene. V lost 2 bases and J 8 bases, leaving 15 bases between the germline ends. The CDR3 nucleotides read TGCAGCGTTGAACGGCAGGGTTTGGAGGGCTACACCTTC. Protein product: CSVERQGLEGYTF.

The sample holds a few counts of this clonotype. Possible read error: a much larger clone is one base away. V usage is TRBV7-8 and J usage is TRBJ1-4; tentatively, D is TRBD1 (6 bases). V lost 1 base and J 4 bases, leaving 10 bases between the germline ends. Germline V lookup: CDR1 SGHVS, CDR2 FQNEAQ. This CDR3 has 15 amino acids. This chain's CDR3 is CASSLETGYNEKLFF. The CDR3 coding sequence is TGTGCCAGCAGCTTAGAGACAGGCTATAATGAAAAACTGTTTTTT.

This clonotype showed up many times. The CDR3 reads CASSLGKSGGLIGETQYF. In DNA, the CDR3 is TGTGCCAGCAGCTTAGGGAAGAGCGGGGGCCTTATCGGGGAGACCCAGTACTTC. The chain joins TRBV7-6 to TRBJ2-5; 8 bases align to TRBD2. The CDR3 covers 18 residues. V gave up 1 base and J gave up 5 bases; unmatched junction bases: 15. Germline lookup yields CDR1 SGHVS and CDR2 FNYEAQ.

This clonotype was observed at least ten times. The chain has TRBV7-3 and TRBJ2-1, with 8 bases lining up with TRBD2. Germline V gene sequence: CDR1 SGHTA, CDR2 FQGTGA. The CDR3 contains 15 residues. Trimming cost V 7 bases and J 8 bases; bases outside gene matches: 13. The CDR3 DNA reads TGTGCCAGCACTCCTACTAGCGGTGCTTTAGATGAGCAGTTCTTC. Amino acids: CASTPTSGALDEQFF.

This clonotype was seen at least ten times. The chain uses TRBV9 and TRBJ2-7, with D maybe TRBD2 (5 bases). The CDR3 extends over 15 amino acids. Germline loops: CDR1 SGDLS, CDR2 YYNGEE. V gave up 4 bases and J gave up 5 bases, with 19 bases separating them. The CDR3 loop is CASSPPVGERDEQYF. The DNA for the CDR3 is TGTGCCAGCAGCCCGCCAGTGGGAGAACGCGACGAGCAGTACTTC.

This clonotype was seen a handful of times. This rearrangement joins TRBV7-9 to TRBJ1-5; weak D call: TRBD1 (5 bases). CDR1 is SEHNR, CDR2 FQNEAQ, per germline (reference sequence). With 1 base removed from V and 4 bases from J, the gap between germline ends came to 14 bases. The CDR3 totals 16 residues. CDR3: CASSLGGAGPNQPQHF. The CDR3 bases are TGTGCCAGCAGCTTAGGGGGAGCAGGGCCTAATCAGCCCCAGCATTTT.

The table lists this clonotype with a few counts. The rearrangement links TRBV27 to TRBJ2-5, with D tentatively TRBD1 (6 bases). V was clipped by 6 bases and J by 5 bases, with 19 bases between them. The CDR3 contains 15 residues. Germline CDR1 MNHEY, CDR2 SMNVEV (reference sequence). CDR3 loop: CASSHRRTEGETQYF. In DNA form, the CDR3 reads TGTGCCAGCAGCCACCGCCGGACAGAAGGGGAGACCCAGTACTTC.

This clonotype was picked up many times. The V gene is TRBV7-9, the J gene TRBJ2-2; D is possibly TRBD2 (6 bases). This CDR3 has 15 amino acids. Trimming stripped 7 bases from V and 3 bases from J, with 15 bases between. The V gene's germline CDR1 is SEHNR and CDR2 FQNEAQ (reference sequence). The CDR3 nucleotides are TGTGCCAGCACCATCTCCGGGAGTCACACCGGGGAGCTGTTTTTT. Amino acids: CASTISGSHTGELFF.